This T cell receptor (beta chain) came from a study of blood T cell repertoires in COVID-19 (dated by TCRdb to 2020 to 2021). In the study overall: Collaborator samples came from the United States, Italy and Spain and covered acute and convalescent phases of COVID-19. The repertoires were released in a freely available public database meant as a resource for research on the immune response to SARS-CoV-2. Sample metadata almost always included a de-identified subject ID, COVID-19 status, age in years and sex. The samples were drawn from two sources: the first 160 participants of the ongoing ImmuneRACE study, and 1,000 to 1,500 subjects contributed by 6 global collaborators. The material from the prospective study consisted of cDNA or gDNA derived from T cells, B-cell-depleted T cells, or PBMCs. Where available, HLA class I and class II types were obtained from metadata supplied by the sample provider rather than from assay-based typing. The dataset comprised deeply sampled blood TCRbeta repertoires from subjects exposed to, actively infected with, or recovered from COVID-19.

The collaborating institutions used their own protocols to collect whole blood in K2EDTA tubes. For TCRbeta analysis, collaborator samples were shipped as frozen whole blood, as isolated PBMCs, or as DNA extracted from either sample type. Notes on this clone: The specificity of this receptor is unknown. Base qualities are not at hand, and no much larger clone is one base apart.

Paper-wide results and their limitations: The quantity of clinical and demographic metadata differed by source and by participant and was supplied without curation.

TCRbeta CDR3 regions were amplified from genomic DNA using the immunoSEQ Assay, a bias-controlled multiplex PCR. In the paper's pipeline: The number of nucleated cells in each sample was estimated from the amplification of reference gene primers within the assay. To quantify the absolute abundance of each unique TCRbeta CDR3 rearrangement, sequence reads were collapsed and filtered. Productive Simpson clonality was computed per sample as the square root of Simpson's diversity index over productive rearrangements. Entries here come from immuneACCESS through TCRdb and include only in-frame sequences with V and J called. Some clones fail to appear in such tables; in the studies checked, an unresolved V gene covers under half of the shortfall, and the cause of the remainder is unknown. Clone size and the V and J calls come from that table; the DNA yielded D and trimming. Present in this sample are around 100,000 clones, 75% to 90% of which were seen just once. 1.5% to 2% of the sample comes from the top ten.

Germline trimming amounts to 5 bases on V and 7 bases on J, with 13 as the count of junction bases outside the gene matches. The CDR3 runs 16 residues from the cysteine to the phenylalanine. The sequence is cut down to CDR3 DNA, 48 bases in frame from base 1. Per the germline V gene (reference sequence), SEHNR is the CDR1 and FQNEAQ is the CDR2. The sample taken for sequencing was peripheral blood. The rearrangement combines TRBV7-9 with TRBJ2-1, with 8 bases in between that match TRBD2. The TCR originated in a man of 80 years or more with acute or convalescent COVID-19. The CDR3 here reads CASSPRGGRIWNEQFF. At the DNA level, the sequence is TGTGCCAGCAGCCCTAGGGGCGGGAGGATATGGAATGAGCAGTTCTTC.